Each of the 9 T cell receptor beta chains below was sequenced from the same sample in a study of cytomegalovirus exposure and HLA in healthy donors. PCR involved 60 Vbeta and 13 Jbeta primers. Using immunoSEQ multiplex PCR, the repertoire was profiled, and TCRdb retains in-frame clones only, with some absent. The sample contains approximately 150,000 clones, roughly three quarters of which appear only once. Sequenced: PBMCs. These receptors came from a man aged 18-30 years in good health and CMV-seropositive.

The chain recombines TRBV7-2 with TRBJ2-3; D possibly corresponds to TRBD1 (5 bases). Germline CDR1 and CDR2: SGHTA and FQGNSA. Trimming took off 1 base at V and 5 bases at J, with 10 bases between the two ends. The CDR3 is made up of 14 amino acids. CDR3 sequence reads: CASSLGGLQDTQYF. The DNA of the CDR3 is TGTGCCAGCAGCTTAGGGGGCCTCCAAGATACGCAGTATTTT.

This clone has only one observation. This CDR3 reads CASSLAYTGELFF. The CDR3 coding sequence is TGCGCCAGCAGCTTGGCGTACACCGGGGAGCTGTTTTTT. The chain carries TRBV5-1 and TRBJ2-2, with D unclear. Deletions cut 0 bases from V and 3 bases from J, with 3 bases between. This CDR3 has 13 residues. Germline CDR1 reads SGHRS; CDR2 reads YFSETQ.

The CDR3 nucleotides are TGTGCCAGCAGATCACAGGGAAATTCACCCCTCCACTTT. Translated: CASRSQGNSPLHF. The chain uses TRBV6-5 and TRBJ1-6; perhaps TRBD1 as D (6 bases). V gave up 6 bases and J gave up 7 bases, with 10 bases separating them. This CDR3 region has 13 residues. Germline values: CDR1 MNHEY, CDR2 SVGAGI.

CDR3 amino acids: CASSLGTENTEAFF. The DNA of the CDR3 is TGTGCCAGCAGCTTAGGGACAGAGAACACTGAAGCTTTCTTT. This chain connects TRBV7-2 to TRBJ1-1, with a possible D match to TRBD1 (6 bases). The CDR3 has 14 residues. V dropped 1 base and J dropped 1 base, with 7 bases sitting between them. The V gene's germline CDR1 is SGHTA and CDR2 FQGNSA.

The chain has TRBV28 and TRBJ2-3, with TRBD1 matching 7 bases. V was pared by 8 bases and J by 1 base, with 9 bases of the junction left unmatched. Germline V gene lookup returns CDR1 MDHEN and CDR2 SYDVKM. This CDR3 is built from 15 residues. The CDR3 DNA sequence: TGTGCCAGCGGGTTGCGAGGACAGGGCACAGATACGCAGTATTTT. Its protein product is CASGLRGQGTDTQYF.

The chain carries TRBV28 and TRBJ1-2; 7 bases line up with TRBD1. Germline lookup yields CDR1 MDHEN and CDR2 SYDVKM. CDR3 length: 15 amino acids. V lost 2 bases, J lost 0 bases, and 3 bases stayed unmatched. In DNA, the CDR3 is TGTGCCAGCAGTTTACTGACAGGGTCTAACTATGGCTACACCTTC. It translates to CASSLLTGSNYGYTF.

The CDR3 loop reads CASSTGGGSGYGYTF. The DNA for the CDR3 is TGTGCCAGCAGTACCGGGGGGGGGTCAGGCTATGGCTACACCTTC. This sequence joins TRBV28 and TRBJ1-2; D is perhaps TRBD1 (5 bases). V gave up 5 bases and J gave up 4 bases, with 17 bases separating them. The CDR3 spans 15 residues. Germline values: CDR1 MDHEN, CDR2 SYDVKM.

The V call is TRBV2, the J call TRBJ2-2, with TRBD2 matching 7 bases. The ends lost 4 bases at V and 7 bases at J; junction bases unmatched: 6. The CDR3 spans 14 residues. Per germline, CDR1 SNHLY and CDR2 FYNNEI. DNA of the CDR3: TGTGCCAGCAGTGTGGGGGGGTGGGTCGGGGAGCTGTTTTTT. It encodes CASSVGGWVGELFF.

The genes are TRBV11-2 and TRBJ2-7; D is undetermined. Germline V gene data show CDR1 as SGHAT and CDR2 as FQNNGV. The V gene lost 1 base and the J gene lost 0 bases, with 7 bases spanning the gap. The CDR3 is 14 amino acids. Here the CDR3 DNA reads TGTGCCAGCAGCTTAGCAGCGTACTCCTACGAGCAGTACGTC. This gives the protein CASSLAAYSYEQYV.